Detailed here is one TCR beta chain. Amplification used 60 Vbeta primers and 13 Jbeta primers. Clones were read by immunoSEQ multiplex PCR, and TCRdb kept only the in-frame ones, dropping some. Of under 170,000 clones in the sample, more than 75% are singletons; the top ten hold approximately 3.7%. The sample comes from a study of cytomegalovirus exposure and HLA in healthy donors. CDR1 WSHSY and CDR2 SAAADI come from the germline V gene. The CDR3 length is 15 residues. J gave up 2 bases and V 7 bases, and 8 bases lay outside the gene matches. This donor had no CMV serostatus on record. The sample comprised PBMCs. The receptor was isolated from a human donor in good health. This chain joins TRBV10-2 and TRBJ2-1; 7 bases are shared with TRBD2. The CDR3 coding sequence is TGCGCCAGCAACTCGCGGGAGAGCCCCTACAATGAGCAGTTCTTC. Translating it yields CASNSRESPYNEQFF.